This paragraph covers one T cell receptor (beta chain) sequence. Its antigen is unidentified. Some clones are missing from TCRdb's copy, which holds only in-frame ones; the method was immunoSEQ multiplex PCR. The table includes about 5,900 clones, roughly a quarter detected once. These data come from a study of T cells in localized non-small cell lung cancer. Findings and limits, study-wide: When the top 100 tumor clones were examined, a median around 50 of them also appeared in the adjacent lung, which was paired and uninvolved. Analysis by sequencing included only one tumor region, so heterogeneity remains possible. In the blood, greater T cell density corresponded to longer overall survival. Uninvolved nearby lung showed the greatest T cell clonality, exceeding that found in tumor.

The starting material was lung tumor tissue, obtained before any cancer treatment. The TCR was taken from a female donor over 55 with stage I lung adenocarcinoma.

The CDR3 coding sequence is TGTGCCACCAGCAGAGGAGGGCAGACCGGGGAGCTGTTTTTT. This encodes CATSRGGQTGELFF. This chain joins TRBV15 and TRBJ2-2; D is perhaps TRBD2 (5 bases). This CDR3 comprises 14 residues. CDR1 is LNHNV and CDR2 is YYDKDF in the germline V gene (reference sequence). Trimming shortened V by 1 base and J by 5 bases, and 8 bases separated the two germline ends.